This entry lists 26 T cell receptor beta chains sequenced from one sample in a study of blood T cell repertoires in COVID-19. TCRdb's table, derived via immunoSEQ multiplex PCR, lists solely in-frame clones and lacks some. Altogether roughly 110,000 clones are present, 90% being singletons, with the ten largest covering approximately 4.4%. Sequenced: peripheral blood. These receptors originate from a woman between 50 and 59 years old with acute or convalescent COVID-19.

This chain connects TRBV3-1 (or the pseudogene TRBV3-2) to TRBJ1-3; D might be TRBD1 (5 bases). V lost 0 bases to trimming and J lost 0 bases, with 12 bases between them. From germline, CDR1 is LGHDT and CDR2 YNNKEL (reference sequence). The length of the CDR3 is 17 residues. As DNA, the CDR3 is TGTGCCAGCAGCCAAGACAGCGGGGCCACCTCTGGAAACACCATATATTTT. It translates to CASSQDSGATSGNTIYF.

This chain links TRBV7-3 with TRBJ1-1; unclear D gene. Germline values: CDR1 SGHTA, CDR2 FQGTGA. The CDR3 has 13 residues. Trimming shortened V by 4 bases and J by 7 bases, and 13 bases separated the two germline ends. DNA of the CDR3: TGTGCCAGCAGCTCTCGTCCGCGCGGTGAAGCTTTCTTT. This sequence encodes CASSSRPRGEAFF. The variable domain in full, with the rest retrieved from reference TRBV7-3 and TRBJ1-1, is GAGVSQTPSNKVTEKGKYVELRCDPISGHTALYWYRQSLGQGPEFLIYFQGTGAADDSGLPNDRFFAVRPEGSVSTLKIQRTERGDSAVYLCASSSRPRGEAFFGQGTRLTVV.

The chain recombines TRBV7-2 with TRBJ1-2; D remains unclear. V lost 6 bases and J 2 bases, leaving 19 bases between the germline ends. The CDR3 length is 16 residues. From germline, CDR1 is SGHTA and CDR2 FQGNSA. The CDR3 is CASRSKTGSMNYGYTF. CDR3 DNA: TGTGCCAGCAGAAGCAAAACGGGATCTATGAACTATGGCTACACCTTC.

This chain connects TRBV2 to TRBJ2-5, with 7 bases fitting TRBD1. Germline CDR1 reads SNHLY; CDR2 reads FYNNEI. V trimming: 6 bases; J trimming: 6 bases; junction bases outside the gene matches: 13. This CDR3 is built from 15 residues. CDR3 coding DNA: TGTGCCAGCAGCGACATACAACAGGGGAAAAAGACCCAGTACTTC. Its protein is CASSDIQQGKKTQYF.

This chain uses TRBV29-1 with TRBJ2-6; weak D call: TRBD2 (6 bases). The CDR3 is 15 residues long. The ends were cut back, 0 bases at V and 1 base at J, with 7 bases in the middle. CDR1 and CDR2 (germline): SQVTM, ANQGSEA. CDR3 residues: CSVEEGGSGANVLTF. The CDR3 coding sequence is TGCAGCGTTGAAGAGGGAGGTTCTGGGGCCAACGTCCTGACTTTC.

The count of this clone is one. The chain carries TRBV2 and TRBJ1-2, with D possibly TRBD1 on 6 matching bases. The CDR3 sequence is 17 residues long. Between the trimmed V and J ends, which lost 6 bases and 6 bases, there was a span of 26 bases. Per germline, CDR1 SNHLY and CDR2 FYNNEI. CDR3 amino acids: CASRQPSLTGISNGYTF. The DNA for the CDR3 is TGTGCCAGCAGACAACCAAGCTTGACAGGAATTTCAAATGGCTACACCTTC.

The gene calls are TRBV24-1 and TRBJ2-2; 13 nucleotides agree with TRBD2. Per the germline V gene, CDR1 is KGHDR and CDR2 is SFDVKD. The CDR3 extends over 17 amino acids. V trimming: 10 bases; J trimming: 7 bases; junction bases outside the gene matches: 14. In DNA form, the CDR3 reads TGTGCCACGCAACTAGCGGGAGGGCCGATTAGTGTCGGGGAGCTGTTTTTT. Residues: CATQLAGGPISVGELFF.

The chain couples TRBV18 to TRBJ2-2; TRBD2 agrees at 13 bases. V dropped 6 bases and J dropped 6; count of bases not matched to a gene: 7. This CDR3 has 16 residues. CDR1 is KGHSH, CDR2 LQKENI, per germline. In DNA form, the CDR3 reads TGTGCCAGCTCCCGAGGACTAGCGGGAGCGGCCGGGGAGCTGTTTTTT. Protein: CASSRGLAGAAGELFF.

The V call is TRBV30, the J call TRBJ2-3; 8 nucleotides line up with TRBD1. Looked up from germline, CDR1 is GTSNPN and CDR2 is SVGIG (reference sequence). The ends lost 0 bases at V and 6 bases at J; junction bases unmatched: 5. CDR3 length equals 14 residues. The CDR3 bases are TGTGCCTGGAGTGTTAGACAGGGGAGGGATACGCAGTATTTT. This translates into CAWSVRQGRDTQYF. The variable domain in full, with the rest retrieved from reference TRBV30 and TRBJ2-3, is SQTIHQWPATLVQPVGSPLSLECTVEGTSNPNLYWYRQAAGRGLQLLFYSVGIGQISSEVPQNLSASRPQDRQFILSSKKLLLSDSGFYLCAWSVRQGRDTQYFGPGTRLTVL.

The V gene is TRBV6-6, the J gene TRBJ1-5, with 7 bases that match TRBD1. Germline CDR1 is MNHNY and CDR2 is SVGAGI (reference sequence). The junction had 6 bases not matched to a gene; V was cut back by 8 bases and J by 2 bases. The CDR3 has 14 residues. CDR3 coding DNA: TGTGCCAGCGGGGGACAGCCACGCAATCAGCCCCAGCATTTT. Its protein is CASGGQPRNQPQHF.

The J gene is TRBJ1-1, the V gene TRBV4-1; D is perhaps TRBD1 (5 bases). Trimming cost V 2 bases and J 1 base, with 11 bases left between them. The V gene's germline CDR1 is MGHRA and CDR2 YSYEKL. The CDR3 is 15 amino acids. Here the CDR3 DNA reads TGCGCCAGCAGCCAACTGGGAGGGGCGAACACTGAAGCTTTCTTT. Protein: CASSQLGGANTEAFF.

CDR3 protein: CASSLVGRDMNTEAFF. The CDR3 DNA follows: TGTGCCAGCAGCTTAGTAGGCCGAGACATGAACACTGAAGCTTTCTTT. This rearrangement joins TRBV11-1 to TRBJ1-1; no reliable D call. The CDR3 sequence is 16 residues long. Trimming pared 1 base from V and 0 bases from J, leaving 12 bases between. CDR1 and CDR2 (germline): SGHAT, FQDESV (reference sequence).

The chain links TRBV10-3 to TRBJ1-1; D is unclear. CDR3 length: 13 residues. The germline CDR1 and CDR2 sequences are ENHRY and SYGVKD. V shed 7 bases and J shed 1 base, with 10 bases lying between them. The CDR3 loop reads CAITGETNTEAFF. CDR3 bases: TGTGCCATCACAGGCGAAACGAACACTGAAGCTTTCTTT.

This chain joins TRBV28 and TRBJ1-1; 8 nucleotides line up with TRBD1. The CDR3 is 14 amino acids. The V and J ends lost 5 bases and 6 bases, in that order; junction bases with no gene match: 8. Germline values: CDR1 MDHEN, CDR2 SYDVKM. The DNA for the CDR3 is TGTGCCAGCAGTGCAGGACAGGGTTTCTCTGAAGCTTTCTTT. Protein product: CASSAGQGFSEAFF.

The genes are TRBV18 and TRBJ2-7; D not certain. This CDR3 contains 13 residues. Germline values: CDR1 KGHSH, CDR2 LQKENI. V was shortened by 3 bases and J by 3 bases, with 9 bases between the two germline ends. CDR3 in amino acids: CASSPGYIYEQYF. CDR3 bases: TGTGCCAGCTCACCGGGCTACATCTACGAGCAGTACTTC.

J is TRBJ2-7 and V is TRBV7-9; no clear D. Germline V gene lookup returns CDR1 SEHNR and CDR2 FQNEAQ (reference sequence). V was shortened by 1 base and J by 1 base, with 8 bases between the two germline ends. The CDR3 sequence is 14 residues long. CDR3 in DNA: TGTGCCAGCAGCTTAGGTGCAGTATCCTACGAGCAGTACTTC. It codes for CASSLGAVSYEQYF.

This sequence joins TRBV6-5 and TRBJ1-3; D gene uncertain. The CDR3 is 16 amino acids. Between the trimmed V and J ends, which lost 0 bases and 0 bases, there was a span of 9 bases. The V gene's germline CDR1 is MNHEY and CDR2 SVGAGI. This CDR3 reads CASSYSVLYSGNTIYF. The CDR3 DNA reads TGTGCCAGCAGTTACTCAGTACTCTACTCTGGAAACACCATATATTTT.

The V and J genes are TRBV6-2 or TRBV6-3 and TRBJ2-1, with TRBD2 identical over 11 bases. Trimming took 5 bases from V and 10 from J; bases not matched to a gene: 4. Germline V lookup: CDR1 MNHEY, CDR2 SVGEGT. The CDR3 is made up of 13 amino acids. The CDR3 nucleotides read TGTGCCAGCAGTACTAGCGGGAGTGGCGAGCAGTTCTTC. It encodes CASSTSGSGEQFF.

The genes are TRBV5-4 and TRBJ2-5, with 10 bases lining up with TRBD2. CDR1 is SGHNT and CDR2 is YYREEE in the germline V gene (reference sequence). J lost 4 bases, V lost 0 bases, and 12 bases had no gene match. The CDR3 loop spans 18 amino acids. The CDR3 DNA reads TGTGCCAGCAGCTTGGGAATTAGGGCTAGCGGGAGTCGAGAGACCCAGTACTTC. Translation: CASSLGIRASGSRETQYF.

CDR3 nucleotides: TGTGCCAGCAGCCAGACCCGGGAAAAAGAAGAGACCCAGTACTTC. It codes for CASSQTREKEETQYF. This chain uses TRBV7-6 with TRBJ2-5; TRBD2 is a possible D gene (5 bases). V dropped 5 bases and J dropped 3 bases, with 16 bases sitting between them. This CDR3 has 15 amino acids. Germline V CDR1 and CDR2: SGHVS, FNYEAQ.

The rearrangement uses TRBV24-1 and TRBJ2-1; 7 bases agree with TRBD1. The CDR3 is 15 residues long. Germline-derived CDR1 and CDR2 are KGHDR and SFDVKD. Trimming removed 4 bases from V and 4 bases from J; junction bases left unmatched: 6. In DNA, the CDR3 is TGTGCCACCAGTGACTCGGGACAGCTTTACAATGAGCAGTTCTTC. It translates to CATSDSGQLYNEQFF.

This chain joins TRBV7-9 and TRBJ2-2; 7 nucleotides align to TRBD1. This CDR3 is 17 amino acids long. Germline V gene sequence: CDR1 SEHNR, CDR2 FQNEAQ (reference sequence). J lost 0 bases, V lost 0 bases, and 4 bases had no gene match. The CDR3 nucleotides are TGTGCCAGCAGCTTAGCAGAGGGACAGCCGAACACCGGGGAGCTGTTTTTT. This encodes CASSLAEGQPNTGELFF.

For this clone: The same CDR3 arises from other DNA sequences in this sample as well. The rearrangement joins TRBV27 to TRBJ2-3; 11 bases align to TRBD2. This CDR3 has 15 residues. CDR1 and CDR2 from the germline V gene are MNHEY and SMNVEV (reference sequence). J lost 5 bases, V lost 1 base, and 2 bases had no gene match. The CDR3 DNA follows: TGTGCCAGCAGTTTATTAGCGGGAGGGGAAGATACGCAGTATTTT. It is translated as CASSLLAGGEDTQYF.

CDR3 amino acids: CASSPQGARETQYF. The CDR3 region has the DNA TGCGCCAGCAGCCCCCAGGGGGCGCGGGAGACCCAGTACTTC. This chain joins TRBV5-1 and TRBJ2-5; 8 nucleotides line up with TRBD1. Germline V gives CDR1 SGHRS, CDR2 YFSETQ. The CDR3 totals 14 residues. The J segment lost 5 bases and the V segment lost 4 bases, leaving 7 bases of the junction unmatched.

The chain joins TRBV30 to TRBJ1-5; perhaps TRBD1 as D (6 bases). Germline-derived CDR1 and CDR2 are GTSNPN and SVGIG (reference sequence). This CDR3 spans 16 amino acids. Trimming removed 1 base at V and 0 bases at J, with 13 bases between. As DNA, the CDR3 is TGTGCCTGGAGTGGGGCAGGGACATATAGCAATCAGCCCCAGCATTTT. Amino acids: CAWSGAGTYSNQPQHF.

CDR3 DNA: TGTGCCAGCAGCTTTGGGAGGCTCTCCTACGAGCAGTACTTC. Its translation is CASSFGRLSYEQYF. The chain recombines TRBV5-6 with TRBJ2-7; tentatively, D is TRBD2 (6 bases). With 2 bases removed from V and 0 bases from J, the gap between germline ends came to 9 bases. Germline values: CDR1 SGHDT, CDR2 YYEEEE. CDR3 size: 14 residues. The whole variable domain, filled in from reference TRBV5-6 and TRBJ2-7, reads DAGVTQSPTHLIKTRGQQVTLRCSPKSGHDTVSWYQQALGQGPQFIFQYYEEEERQRGNFPDRFSGHQFPNYSSELNVNALLLGDSALYLCASSFGRLSYEQYFGPGTRLTVT.